The 12 T cell receptor beta chains below come from one sample, sequenced in a study of blood T cells in healthy people across ages. It was with a sample-barcoded 5' primer and a J-beta primer mix that a second PCR of roughly 7 to 12 cycles was run. TCRdb re-derived calls from the 5' RACE reads in MiXCR, one entry per CDR3 protein. There are roughly 1.5 million distinct CDR3 sequences in the sample; 42% occur only once, and under 5% lies in the top ten. Sequencing was done on a sample of blood. These receptors were obtained from a woman in her late teens or twenties in good health.

This clonotype was recorded a few times. V is TRBV10-3 and J is TRBJ2-3; D is possibly TRBD1 (7 bases). V dropped 2 bases and J dropped 11 bases, with 23 bases sitting between them. CDR1 ENHRY and CDR2 SYGVKD come from the germline V gene. The CDR3 extends over 16 amino acids. The CDR3 spells CAISEAGQPQIGEQYF. Written as DNA, the CDR3 is TGTGCCATCAGTGAGGCGGGACAGCCTCAGATCGGGGAGCAGTATTTT.

This clonotype was recorded a few times. This chain connects TRBV9 to TRBJ2-7; D not certain. The CDR3 is made up of 14 amino acids. The germline CDR1 and CDR2 sequences are SGDLS and YYNGEE. V was pared by 0 bases and J by 2 bases, with 9 bases between. The CDR3 spells CASSVESRPYEQYF. The CDR3 bases are TGTGCCAGCAGCGTAGAGAGCAGGCCCTACGAGCAGTACTTC.

The chain employs TRBV6-6 and TRBJ1-1, with 8 nucleotides matching TRBD1. Trimming took 6 bases from V and 5 from J; bases not matched to a gene: 8. Germline V CDR1 and CDR2: MNHNY, SVGAGI (reference sequence). The CDR3 contains 14 residues. CDR3 DNA: TGTGCCAGCAGACTGAGACAGGGGTATACTGAAGCTTTCTTT. It specifies CASRLRQGYTEAFF.

This clonotype was seen more than once but under ten times. The chain employs TRBV6-2 or TRBV6-3 and TRBJ2-3; D may be TRBD2 (6 bases). The V gene's germline CDR1 is MNHEY and CDR2 SVGEGT. This CDR3 spans 14 amino acids. Trimming pared 5 bases from V and 1 base from J, leaving 10 bases between. The CDR3 DNA is TGTGCCAGCAGTCGGGAGTTCGGCACAGATACGCAGTATTTT. Translated: CASSREFGTDTQYF.

This clonotype was recorded at least ten times. The chain combines TRBV25-1 with TRBJ2-5; 11 positions match TRBD2. CDR1 and CDR2 from the germline V gene are MGHDK and SYGVNS. The CDR3 runs 16 residues. The J segment lost 5 bases and the V segment lost 6 bases, leaving 11 bases of the junction unmatched. CDR3 bases: TGTGCCAGCAGGGATAGCGGGGGGGCTTTTTGGGAGACCCAGTACTTC. This sequence encodes CASRDSGGAFWETQYF.

This clonotype was seen a few times. V and J are TRBV7-2 and TRBJ1-2; D remains unclear. V lost 7 bases and J lost 2, with 14 bases in between. The CDR3 length is 14 residues. Germline CDR1 reads SGHTA; CDR2 reads FQGNSA. CDR3: CASILNRANYGYTF. The CDR3 coding sequence is TGTGCCAGCATCTTGAATAGGGCAAACTATGGCTACACCTTC.

There are a few counts of this clonotype. The DNA of the CDR3 is TGTGCCAGCAGTCCCGGCAGTCTCGGCTACACCTTC. It codes for CASSPGSLGYTF. The V and J genes are TRBV28 and TRBJ1-2; no definite D call. This CDR3 region has 12 residues. V was cut by 5 bases and J by 8 bases, with 12 bases left in between. Germline lookup yields CDR1 MDHEN and CDR2 SYDVKM.

In this sample, this clonotype turned up a few times. V gene TRBV10-1 combines with J gene TRBJ2-2; D gene uncertain. CDR1 is WNHNN and CDR2 is SYGVQD in the germline V gene (reference sequence). CDR3 length equals 16 residues. V dropped 4 bases and J dropped 0 bases, with 12 bases sitting between them. The CDR3 DNA reads as TGCGCCAGCAGTGGTGACGCTTCGGCGAACACCGGGGAGCTGTTTTTT. Translating gives CASSGDASANTGELFF.

This chain uses TRBV6-4 with TRBJ2-5, with TRBD2 identical over 8 bases. CDR1 MRHNA and CDR2 SNTAGT come from the germline V gene. After removal of 2 bases from V and 3 bases from J, the junction contained 5 bases not matched to a gene. The CDR3 is 15 amino acids. The DNA for the CDR3 is TGTGCCAGCAGTGACGTGGCGGGAGGTAAAGAGACCCAGTACTTC. Its protein is CASSDVAGGKETQYF.

This clonotype was counted a few times. The chain combines TRBV7-2 with TRBJ2-3; TRBD1 might be the D (6 bases). V was cut by 7 bases and J by 1 base, with 15 bases left in between. Germline CDR1 is SGHTA and CDR2 is FQGNSA. The CDR3 consists of 15 residues. The CDR3 is CASNPTGSGTDTQYF. CDR3 nucleotide sequence: TGTGCCAGCAACCCCACAGGGTCTGGCACAGATACGCAGTATTTT.

The chain links TRBV29-1 to TRBJ1-2; TRBD1 aligns across 10 bases. V was clipped by 5 bases and J by 5 bases; unmatched bases: 5. The CDR3 spans 13 residues. The V gene's germline CDR1 is SQVTM and CDR2 ANQGSEA. The CDR3 region is CSVQTGGGYGYTF. In nucleotides, the CDR3 is TGCAGCGTTCAGACAGGGGGCGGTTATGGCTACACCTTC.

The chain uses TRBV20-1 and TRBJ1-2, with D maybe TRBD1 (5 bases). Germline-derived CDR1 and CDR2 are DFQATT and SNEGSKA (reference sequence). V lost 0 bases and J 4 bases, leaving 15 bases between the germline ends. The CDR3 loop spans 15 amino acids. This CDR3 is CSARDRSGFSYGYTF. Here the CDR3 DNA reads TGCAGTGCTAGAGATCGGTCAGGGTTTAGCTATGGCTACACCTTC.